A selection of T cell receptor beta chains follows, all from one sample in a study of T cell responses to AZD1222 COVID-19 vaccine. Some clones are missing from TCRdb's copy, which holds only in-frame ones; the method was immunoSEQ multiplex PCR. The data show about 110,000 clones, about 82% seen once. Source: peripheral blood, taken on day 0 of AZD1222 vaccination. The receptors shown here come from an adult in good health. The CDR3 runs from the conserved cysteine through the conserved F or W. Each record gives: V gene, D gene, clone size, J gene, CDR3 DNA, CDR3 protein. A D gene is named only where the DNA matches it firmly. Clone size is shown for a subset of rows, as once, few, many or a class of expanded clone.

v_call: TRBV5-5
d_call: .
clone_size: .
j_call: TRBJ1-2
cdr3_nt: TGTGCCAGCAGCTTAGAGGTGGGAGCTAACTATGGCTACACCTTC
cdr3_aa: CASSLEVGANYGYTF

v_call: TRBV12-3/TRBV12-4
d_call: .
clone_size: few
j_call: TRBJ1-2
cdr3_nt: TGTGCCAGCAGTCACAGAAGAATAGGGGGCTACACCTTC
cdr3_aa: CASSHRRIGGYTF

v_call: TRBV30
d_call: .
clone_size: .
j_call: TRBJ2-7
cdr3_nt: TGTGCCTGGAGTGTACCCTCCAGAGCCCACTACGAGCAGTACTTC
cdr3_aa: CAWSVPSRAHYEQYF

v_call: TRBV30
d_call: .
clone_size: .
j_call: TRBJ2-6
cdr3_nt: TGTGCCTGGAGTGCGACACTCCGGGGAACTGGGGCCAACGTCCTGACTTTC
cdr3_aa: CAWSATLRGTGANVLTF

v_call: TRBV19
d_call: TRBD1
clone_size: .
j_call: TRBJ1-1
cdr3_nt: TGTGCCAGTACACCTTGGACAGGGGGCGCGATGAACACTGAAGCTTTCTTT
cdr3_aa: CASTPWTGGAMNTEAFF

v_call: TRBV7-9
d_call: .
clone_size: .
j_call: TRBJ1-2
cdr3_nt: TGTGCCAGCAGCTTAGGTTTGGCAAACTATGGCTACACCTTC
cdr3_aa: CASSLGLANYGYTF

v_call: TRBV7-2
d_call: .
clone_size: few
j_call: TRBJ2-5
cdr3_nt: TGTGCCAGCAGCCATAACAGGTTCCCGGGAACCCAGTACTTC
cdr3_aa: CASSHNRFPGTQYF

v_call: TRBV18
d_call: .
clone_size: .
j_call: TRBJ2-7
cdr3_nt: TGTGCCAGCTCACCATCCGGTCCTTTTTACGAGCAGTACTTC
cdr3_aa: CASSPSGPFYEQYF

v_call: TRBV5-1
d_call: .
clone_size: .
j_call: TRBJ2-6
cdr3_nt: TGCGCCAGCAGCTTTACAGGGACTGGCGCCGGGGCCAACGTCCTGACTTTC
cdr3_aa: CASSFTGTGAGANVLTF

v_call: TRBV7-8
d_call: TRBD1
clone_size: .
j_call: TRBJ1-6
cdr3_nt: TGTGCCAGCAGCTCGGGACAGCTTAATTCACCCCTCCACTTT
cdr3_aa: CASSSGQLNSPLHF

v_call: TRBV5-1
d_call: .
clone_size: .
j_call: TRBJ1-6
cdr3_nt: TGCGCCAGCAGCTCCCCCCTTGGGCGGACCGATAATTCACCCCTCCACTTT
cdr3_aa: CASSSPLGRTDNSPLHF

v_call: TRBV7-8
d_call: .
clone_size: .
j_call: TRBJ1-3
cdr3_nt: TGTGCCAGCAGCTTAGCGTTAACTTCCGGAAACACCATATATTTT
cdr3_aa: CASSLALTSGNTIYF

v_call: TRBV11-3
d_call: TRBD2
clone_size: .
j_call: TRBJ2-1
cdr3_nt: TGTGCCAGCAGCTTTAGCGGGGGGGTGAATGAGCAGTTCTTC
cdr3_aa: CASSFSGGVNEQFF

v_call: TRBV7-2
d_call: TRBD1
clone_size: once
j_call: TRBJ2-5
cdr3_nt: TGTGCCAGCAGCGCTAACCGGGACAGGGGGCGAGAGACCCAGTACTTC
cdr3_aa: CASSANRDRGRETQYF

v_call: TRBV6-5
d_call: TRBD1
clone_size: .
j_call: TRBJ2-7
cdr3_nt: TGTGCCTGTCTCCTGGGGACAGGGGTATACGAGCAGTACTTC
cdr3_aa: CACLLGTGVYEQYF

v_call: TRBV2
d_call: .
clone_size: .
j_call: TRBJ1-5
cdr3_nt: TGTGCCAGCTCGGGCAGCCTTGATCAGCCCCAGCATTTT
cdr3_aa: CASSGSLDQPQHF

v_call: TRBV28
d_call: TRBD1
clone_size: once
j_call: TRBJ2-7
cdr3_nt: TGTGCCAGCAGTTTATACTCAGGGACAGGAGGTTCCGAGCAGTACTTC
cdr3_aa: CASSLYSGTGGSEQYF

v_call: TRBV7-6
d_call: .
clone_size: .
j_call: TRBJ1-2
cdr3_nt: TGTGCCAGCAGCTTAGGGCCGGGTAGGCGTACGGGCGGCTACACCTTC
cdr3_aa: CASSLGPGRRTGGYTF

v_call: TRBV6-2/TRBV6-3
d_call: .
clone_size: .
j_call: TRBJ1-2
cdr3_nt: TGTGCCAGCAGTTACGTGTCGGACTATGGCTACACCTTC
cdr3_aa: CASSYVSDYGYTF

v_call: TRBV28
d_call: .
clone_size: .
j_call: TRBJ2-5
cdr3_nt: TGTGCCAGCAAGGAGGGATCCGTGGTATTAGAGACCCAGTACTTC
cdr3_aa: CASKEGSVVLETQYF

v_call: TRBV7-6
d_call: .
clone_size: .
j_call: TRBJ1-5
cdr3_nt: TGTGCCAGCAGCTCCCCGGGACTAATCAATCAGCCCCAGCATTTT
cdr3_aa: CASSSPGLINQPQHF

v_call: TRBV7-6
d_call: TRBD2
clone_size: .
j_call: TRBJ2-1
cdr3_nt: TGTGCCAGCAGCTGGAGCGGGGGAAGGAATGAGCAGTTCTTC
cdr3_aa: CASSWSGGRNEQFF

v_call: TRBV7-2
d_call: TRBD1
clone_size: .
j_call: TRBJ1-2
cdr3_nt: TGTGCCAGCAGCAAAGGTGGGACAGGGGTTACCTATGGCTACACCTTC
cdr3_aa: CASSKGGTGVTYGYTF

v_call: TRBV29-1
d_call: .
clone_size: .
j_call: TRBJ1-5
cdr3_nt: TGCAGCGTTGCCCTTGGGGGGGATGTTTCCCAGCCCCAGCATTTT
cdr3_aa: CSVALGGDVSQPQHF

v_call: TRBV19
d_call: .
clone_size: .
j_call: TRBJ1-5
cdr3_nt: TGTGCCAGCAGAACCGACACCGCAGGACCCGATCAGCCCCAGCATTTT
cdr3_aa: CASRTDTAGPDQPQHF

v_call: TRBV19
d_call: TRBD1
clone_size: .
j_call: TRBJ1-4
cdr3_nt: TGTGCCAGTAGTATCAGAGGGGGCAGGCGTTCAACTAATGAAAAACTGTTTTTT
cdr3_aa: CASSIRGGRRSTNEKLFF

v_call: TRBV7-2
d_call: .
clone_size: .
j_call: TRBJ2-5
cdr3_nt: TGTGCCAGCAGCCCCTACCAAGAGACCCAGTACTTC
cdr3_aa: CASSPYQETQYF

v_call: TRBV7-9
d_call: .
clone_size: .
j_call: TRBJ1-2
cdr3_nt: TGTGCCAGCAGCTTAGGCGTGGGGGTTGGCTACACCTTC
cdr3_aa: CASSLGVGVGYTF

v_call: TRBV6-5
d_call: .
clone_size: .
j_call: TRBJ1-1
cdr3_nt: TGTGCCAGCAGTTGGAGGGGTACTGAAGCTTTCTTT
cdr3_aa: CASSWRGTEAFF

v_call: TRBV11-1
d_call: .
clone_size: .
j_call: TRBJ1-2
cdr3_nt: TGTGCCAGCAGCGGGTTAACCGGGGATGGTGGCTACACCTTC
cdr3_aa: CASSGLTGDGGYTF

v_call: TRBV7-9
d_call: .
clone_size: .
j_call: TRBJ2-6
cdr3_nt: TGTGCCAGCAGCCCCAGGGGTTCGGGGGCCAACGTCCTGACTTTC
cdr3_aa: CASSPRGSGANVLTF

v_call: TRBV7-9
d_call: .
clone_size: .
j_call: TRBJ1-5
cdr3_nt: TGTGCCAGCAGCCCGGGCGAGGGGAACAGGGAAGTATTCAATCAGCCCCAGCATTTT
cdr3_aa: CASSPGEGNREVFNQPQHF

v_call: TRBV29-1
d_call: TRBD1
clone_size: .
j_call: TRBJ1-2
cdr3_nt: TGCAGCGTTGAAGACCCCGGGGCAGGGGGCAGGAACTATGGCTACACCTTC
cdr3_aa: CSVEDPGAGGRNYGYTF

v_call: TRBV6-5
d_call: .
clone_size: .
j_call: TRBJ1-4
cdr3_nt: TGTGCCAGCAGGCGGGGGGTGTCTGAAAAACTGTTTTTT
cdr3_aa: CASRRGVSEKLFF

v_call: TRBV24-1
d_call: .
clone_size: .
j_call: TRBJ2-4
cdr3_nt: TGTGCCACCAGTGATCAGCAGAGCCGGGGCAACATTCAGTACTTC
cdr3_aa: CATSDQQSRGNIQYF

v_call: TRBV6-2/TRBV6-3
d_call: .
clone_size: .
j_call: TRBJ1-1
cdr3_nt: TGTGCCAGCAGTTACTCAGGGAGGGTATCTGAAGCTTTCTTT
cdr3_aa: CASSYSGRVSEAFF

v_call: TRBV11-2
d_call: .
clone_size: .
j_call: TRBJ1-1
cdr3_nt: TGTGCCAGCAGCTTAGCCGAAGGCACGAACACTGAAGCTTTCTTT
cdr3_aa: CASSLAEGTNTEAFF

v_call: TRBV7-2
d_call: .
clone_size: .
j_call: TRBJ2-7
cdr3_nt: TGTGCCAGCACCCTAGGCTTCAGCGCGACCTACGAGCAGTACTTC
cdr3_aa: CASTLGFSATYEQYF

v_call: TRBV6-6
d_call: .
clone_size: .
j_call: TRBJ2-2
cdr3_nt: TGTGCCAGCAGTCCGCCTCGACAGAACACCGGGGAGCTGTTTTTT
cdr3_aa: CASSPPRQNTGELFF

v_call: TRBV7-2
d_call: TRBD1
clone_size: .
j_call: TRBJ1-5
cdr3_nt: TGTGCCAGCAGCCCGCCCCAGACAGGGGCGAGTCAGCCCCAGCATTTT
cdr3_aa: CASSPPQTGASQPQHF

v_call: TRBV18
d_call: .
clone_size: .
j_call: TRBJ2-7
cdr3_nt: TGTGCCAGCTCACCACCAGACAAGTCTGGCTACGAGCAGTACTTC
cdr3_aa: CASSPPDKSGYEQYF

v_call: TRBV29-1
d_call: TRBD1
clone_size: .
j_call: TRBJ2-1
cdr3_nt: TGCAGCTCCTTGCGATGGGGACAGGTTACCTACAATGAGCAGTTCTTC
cdr3_aa: CSSLRWGQVTYNEQFF

v_call: TRBV9
d_call: TRBD2
clone_size: .
j_call: TRBJ2-3
cdr3_nt: TGTGCCAGCGGCCTAGCGGGTTCGGATACAGATACGCAGTATTTT
cdr3_aa: CASGLAGSDTDTQYF

v_call: TRBV9
d_call: TRBD2
clone_size: once
j_call: TRBJ2-3
cdr3_nt: TGTGCCAGCAGCGAGGGACTAGCGGGAGTAGTCGCAGATACGCAGTATTTT
cdr3_aa: CASSEGLAGVVADTQYF

v_call: TRBV6-2/TRBV6-3
d_call: TRBD1
clone_size: .
j_call: TRBJ1-1
cdr3_nt: TGTGCCAGCAGTTACCCGACAGGGCGGGCTGAAGCTTTCTTT
cdr3_aa: CASSYPTGRAEAFF

v_call: TRBV6-1
d_call: .
clone_size: .
j_call: TRBJ1-5
cdr3_nt: TGTGCCAGCAGTGAAGAGATAGGGCCTCAGCCCCAGCATTTT
cdr3_aa: CASSEEIGPQPQHF

v_call: TRBV30
d_call: .
clone_size: once
j_call: TRBJ2-2
cdr3_nt: TGTGCCTGGAGAACTGGGGAGCTGTTTTTT
cdr3_aa: CAWRTGELFF

v_call: TRBV27
d_call: .
clone_size: .
j_call: TRBJ1-5
cdr3_nt: TGTGCCAGCAGTTTAACTTCGAGCAATCAGCCCCAGCATTTT
cdr3_aa: CASSLTSSNQPQHF

v_call: TRBV5-4
d_call: TRBD2
clone_size: few
j_call: TRBJ2-3
cdr3_nt: TGTGCCAGCAGCTCCCGGACTAGCGGTAGACCAGATACGCAGTATTTT
cdr3_aa: CASSSRTSGRPDTQYF

v_call: TRBV18
d_call: TRBD2
clone_size: .
j_call: TRBJ2-7
cdr3_nt: TGTGCCAGCTCACCAGGCAGCGGGAGCTCCTACGAGCAGTACTTC
cdr3_aa: CASSPGSGSSYEQYF

v_call: TRBV25-1
d_call: .
clone_size: .
j_call: TRBJ2-6
cdr3_nt: TGTGCCAGCAGTGAACGAAAGGCTGGGGCCAACGTCCTGACTTTC
cdr3_aa: CASSERKAGANVLTF

v_call: TRBV3-1/TRBV3-2
d_call: .
clone_size: .
j_call: TRBJ1-5
cdr3_nt: TGTGCCAGCAGCCAAGATCGTGTACCCGGGGTAGGTCAGCCCCAGCATTTT
cdr3_aa: CASSQDRVPGVGQPQHF

v_call: TRBV10-2
d_call: .
clone_size: .
j_call: TRBJ1-5
cdr3_nt: TGCGCCAGCAGTGAACAGTTAAATCAGCCCCAGCATTTT
cdr3_aa: CASSEQLNQPQHF

v_call: TRBV2
d_call: .
clone_size: .
j_call: TRBJ1-5
cdr3_nt: TGTGCCAGCACGCCGTTTAGCAATCAGCCCCAGCATTTT
cdr3_aa: CASTPFSNQPQHF

v_call: TRBV7-9
d_call: .
clone_size: .
j_call: TRBJ2-7
cdr3_nt: TGTGCCAGCAGCTTAGCGCTGGAGGCGTTTTCACTAGCTTACGAGCAGTACTTC
cdr3_aa: CASSLALEAFSLAYEQYF

v_call: TRBV5-1
d_call: .
clone_size: .
j_call: TRBJ2-7
cdr3_nt: TGCGCCAGCAGCTTGAGAGGGGACGAGCAGTACTTC
cdr3_aa: CASSLRGDEQYF